This TCR beta chain was captured in a study of cytomegalovirus exposure and HLA in healthy donors listed by TCRdb under 2017. Broadly, across the study: According to an earlier analysis of several hundred of the donors, about 179 million T cells yielded roughly 100 million unique TCR beta sequences and about 300 Gb of sequence data. An early release that covered approximately 600 HLA-typed donors contained around 330 gigabases of sequencing data and around 85 million unique TCR sequences. Among the approximately 420 genotyped donors, around 81% belonged to the genetic ancestry cluster associated with self-reported Caucasian donors. The study aimed to test whether signatures of past pathogen exposure could be identified by cataloging public T cell receptors. The study used immunosequencing to profile the T cell repertoires of around 600 subjects and linked those repertoires to cytomegalovirus serostatus. Along with the roughly 700-subject first cohort, a separate validation cohort of 120 different subjects was used. The study combined high-throughput TCR immunosequencing, statistical association of individual TCRs with disease status, and machine learning to predict cytomegalovirus infection status. In a later analysis, previously published TCR beta repertoires from 666 donors were re-analyzed and high-resolution HLA genotyping was added so that TCR occurrence patterns could be studied. Rather than drawing on any new phenotypic data, the later analysis identified candidate immune exposures from TCR beta sequences and the way those sequences occurred across donors. An earlier analysis of 587 of the donors used high-throughput TCR beta sequencing to judge whether each TCR beta V gene segment behaved as functional or pseudogenic. Donor age, sex, ethnicity and CMV serostatus were compiled alongside the repertoire data. In a later genetic analysis, genome-wide SNP genotypes for about three fifths of the roughly 670 donors were used, and that subset was treated as a discovery cohort. All discovery cohort repertoires had been generated on a single sequencing platform. Both class I and class II loci were covered by HLA typing, at four-digit resolution. Typing coverage differed by locus: A, B, C, DRB1 and DQB1 were typed in roughly 620-630 donors, DQA1 in 500 to 550, DPA1 in 600 to 610, and DPB1 in approximately 450. Because of strong linkage in the cohort, roughly five DR-DQ haplotypes were treated as single units for association and clustering. Among roughly 400 genotyped donors of the cohort, an average of approximately 200,000 unique TCR beta nucleotide sequences was sequenced per donor, of which about 19% were non-productive.

Receptor amplification or capture employed the immunoSEQ multiplex PCR assay. The multiplex PCR relied on a mix of 60 forward primers for TCR Vbeta segments and 13 reverse primers for TCR Jbeta segments. Amplification of the CDR3 region of rearranged TCR beta genes was performed with a multiplex PCR assay on genomic DNA. The amplified TCR beta libraries were sequenced on the Illumina HiSeq System as 87-base-pair reads. As for the authors' bioinformatics: A later analysis tallied approximately 87 million unique TCR beta chains across the 666 repertoires, and roughly 11 million of those chains were shared by two or more donors. To remove PCR and sequencing errors, raw reads were error-corrected and collapsed into unique sequences using a nearest-neighbor algorithm that merged closely related sequences. V, D and J gene segments were assigned by aligning CDR3 sequences to IMGT reference sequences. For a sequence to be retained, a match of at least six nucleotides was required to both a V gene segment and a J gene segment. A rearrangement counted as productive if the CDR3 had no stop codons and remained in frame with V and J, and every other rearrangement counted as non-productive. CDR3 was defined by IMGT convention, running from the second conserved V-encoded cysteine to the conserved J-encoded phenylalanine. The earlier analysis of approximately 590 of the donors excluded any sequence lacking an unambiguous match to a single V gene segment. An earlier analysis of over 450 of the donors classified V segments as functional when productive rearrangements were above 56.7% and as segregating when the standard deviation between donors was above 5%. A statistical classification framework was built to diagnose cytomegalovirus status from the catalog of TCR beta chain sequences. In a later analysis, TCR nucleotide sequences were compared against IMGT/GENE-DB human TR gene sequences so that V and J genes could be assigned. Using the TCRdist pipeline, a later analysis assigned CDR3 sequences along with most-parsimonious VDJ recombination scenarios. In a later analysis, each TCR beta chain was defined by its CDR3 amino acid sequence together with its V-gene family, and reads without a unique V-gene family were excluded. As a way to deal with suspected cross-contamination and a sequencing artifact, a later analysis dropped approximately 570 nucleotide sequences that were highly shared and had low generation probability. For each public chain, a later analysis derived a clonal expansion index from normalized ranks of inferred template counts within each repertoire. Generation probabilities in a later analysis came from a VDJ recombination model fitted to out-of-frame rearrangements, and those results were checked against IGoR. In a later analysis, TCR-TCR, TCR-HLA and TCR-CMV co-occurrence was scored with hypergeometric tests, and a repertoire-size bias correction was applied to TCR pairs. A later analysis estimated false discovery rates by permuting HLA or CMV assignments 20 times. In a later analysis, co-occurring TCRs were grouped with DBSCAN, and TCRdist sequence similarity was added when clustering was performed within HLA-allele-positive subsets. Repertoires with fewer than 30,000 or more than 120,000 public chains were left out of co-occurrence clustering, as were about 5 repertoires with anomalous nucleotide sharing. Here the immuneACCESS table is served through TCRdb, limited to in-frame sequences with V and J called. Missing clones are a known gap in these copies; in checked studies unresolved V genes cover under half, and the rest lacks a known reason. That table is the source of V, J and clone size, and D and trimming were worked out from the DNA. This sample holds roughly 150,000 clones; 73% were observed only once. The ten biggest clones cover 5.4% of the sample.

Remarks on this clone: What antigen it recognizes has not been identified. No much larger clone exists at a distance of one base, and base qualities are not known. Within the sample, other DNA sequences also encode this same CDR3.

Paper-wide results and their limitations: The 87-base-pair reads could not distinguish some IMGT-functional V segments, including TRBV6-2 and TRBV6-3, so those segments were excluded. Cytomegalovirus status was reported to be diagnosed by the classifier with high specificity and sensitivity in both the original and validation cohorts. Compared with equally common non-associated chains, HLA-associated TCR beta chains in a later analysis were more clonally expanded and had lower generation probabilities. According to a later analysis, most CMV-associated TCR beta chains appeared to be HLA-restricted, and the HLA associations seemed to be driven largely by CMV exposure. This cohort had only TCR beta chains sequenced, and the lack of alpha or paired-chain data limited which features could be detected. For the cohort, immune exposure information was limited to CMV serostatus. A group of highly shared sequence variants was considered likely to be a technical artifact of the sequencing pipeline. In an earlier analysis of approximately 590 of the donors, most TCR beta V segments appeared in productive rearrangements about 87% or about 30% of the time, broadly matching IMGT annotations. The authors suggested that the approach could potentially be extended to other disease states and immunological phenotypes. Most TCR sequences were seen in very few donors, while some public TCRs were found in many individuals. Because HLA typing was missing for some donors at each locus, association tests included only the typed subset. In vitro tests confirmed that a few of the cytomegalovirus-associated TCR beta chains recognize cytomegalovirus antigens. Compared with the 666-donor mean, donors in an Asian-associated ancestry cluster had fewer N-insertions in productive TCRs, according to a later genetic analysis. About 15 rarely observed V segments, including chromosome 9 orphons, were excluded from the earlier analysis of some 590 of the donors because counts were too low. In a later analysis, around 17,000 TCR beta sequences were associated with specific HLA alleles at a false discovery rate of 0.05. In a later genetic analysis, a missense DCLRE1C variant was associated with V-gene and J-gene trimming of TCR beta chains, and the association was replicated in an independent cohort. The study listed 164 TCR beta chains as associated with cytomegalovirus. A further reported finding was that TCR beta sequences accurately predicted the HLA-A and HLA-B alleles for most subjects in the first cohort. A later analysis found that TCR association rates varied across HLA loci, with DRB1 alleles showing the most associated TCRs and HLA-C alleles the fewest. Correlated functional status among segregating V segments might be attributable to linkage disequilibrium, but an unknown experimental factor could not be ruled out. Strong co-occurrence of HLA alleles, especially DR and DQ, made assigning TCR associations to individual alleles difficult. According to a later analysis, parvovirus B19, influenza, CMV and Epstein-Barr virus appeared linked to several top co-occurrence clusters. Roughly uniform sequencing depth across donors was assumed in presence/absence analyses, although this assumption may not hold.

Relative to germline, V is 7 bases shorter and J is 6 bases shorter, with 13 bases between their ends. Based on the germline V gene, the CDR1 and CDR2 sequences are SGHRS and YFSETQ. The CDR3 covers 13 residues, taking in both the cysteine and the phenylalanine. Left in the record is the CDR3 DNA by itself, 39 bases read in frame from the first base. The cohort was made up of 650 to 700 healthy bone marrow donors. Cohort members were all nominally healthy when sampled, although unrecorded immune exposures were likely present. The donor tested CMV seropositive, placing the donor among the 289 seropositive members of the cohort. Each donor provided a peripheral blood sample, and peripheral blood mononuclear cells were used for TCR beta sequencing. The Qiagen DNeasy Blood Extraction Kit was used to extract genomic DNA from the blood cell samples.

The rearrangement combines TRBV5-1 with TRBJ2-2, with the D gene uncertain. The origin of this receptor is a woman between 18 and 30 years old in good health and CMV-seropositive. Sequencing was performed on PBMCs. Here is the DNA: TGCGCCAGCTCCCCCCCCCTAGCCGGGGAGCTGTTTTTT. It codes for CASSPPLAGELFF.